These T cell receptor beta chains were read from a single sample in a study of beta chain features in type 1 diabetes. TCRdb's copy holds only in-frame clones and misses some; the assay was immunoSEQ multiplex PCR. The sample carries about 900,000 clones, 15% to 20% recorded once. The sequencing input was naive CD4+ T cells from blood. The origin of the receptors is a woman under 30 in good health. CDR3s include the opening cysteine and the closing phenylalanine or tryptophan. The D gene is left open where the match is weak. Clone size is shown for a subset of rows, as once, few, many or a class of expanded clone.

cdr3_aa	cdr3_nt	v_call	j_call	clone_size	d_call
CASTPRGGFEKLFF	TGCGCCAGCACCCCTCGGGGGGGCTTTGAAAAACTGTTTTTT	TRBV5-1	TRBJ1-4	NA	NA
CSARAEQYF	TGCAGTGCTAGGGCTGAGCAGTACTTC	TRBV20-1	TRBJ2-7	NA	NA
CSVGHNTEAFF	TGCAGCGTGGGACATAACACTGAAGCTTTCTTT	TRBV29-1	TRBJ1-1	few	NA
CASSEYRQGQAQETQYF	TGTGCCAGCAGTGAATACCGTCAGGGGCAAGCACAGGAGACCCAGTACTTC	TRBV25-1	TRBJ2-5	few	NA
CASSRSSYNEQFF	TGTGCCAGCAGTAGGAGCTCCTACAATGAGCAGTTCTTC	TRBV27	TRBJ2-1	few	NA
CASSQLGRYAYNEQFF	TGCGCCAGCAGCCAACTGGGGAGATACGCCTACAATGAGCAGTTCTTC	TRBV4-1	TRBJ2-1	few	NA
CASSRRNFRTVYNEQFF	TGTGCCAGCAGCCGCCGGAATTTCCGTACTGTTTACAATGAGCAGTTCTTC	TRBV28	TRBJ2-1	few	NA
CAIRAGLAGVETQYF	TGTGCCATCAGAGCAGGGCTAGCGGGAGTGGAGACCCAGTACTTC	TRBV10-3	TRBJ2-5	NA	TRBD2
CASSRLAGKDTQYF	TGCGCCAGCAGCCGACTAGCGGGAAAAGATACGCAGTATTTT	TRBV23-1	TRBJ2-3	NA	TRBD2
CASSLGFGASGANVLTF	TGTGCCAGTAGTCTCGGATTCGGGGCATCTGGGGCCAACGTCCTGACTTTC	TRBV19	TRBJ2-6	NA	NA
CASSKVSGATGDTQYF	TGTGCCAGCAGCAAAGTTAGCGGGGCAACGGGAGATACGCAGTATTTT	TRBV28	TRBJ2-3	NA	TRBD2
CASSLPDYLEQFF	TGCGCCAGCAGCTTGCCCGACTACCTGGAGCAGTTCTTC	TRBV5-1	TRBJ2-1	few	NA
CASSPDRGIYEQYF	TGTGCCAGCTCGCCGGACAGGGGGATCTACGAGCAGTACTTC	TRBV18	TRBJ2-7	few	TRBD1
CASSPRLAAPDTQYF	TGTGCCAGCTCGCCAAGACTAGCGGCCCCGGATACGCAGTATTTT	TRBV18	TRBJ2-3	NA	TRBD2
CASSQDRGTGAYNEQFF	TGTGCCAGCAGCCAAGATCGAGGGACAGGGGCCTACAATGAGCAGTTCTTC	TRBV4-2	TRBJ2-1	few	TRBD1
CASSAGGTGGTYEQYF	TGTGCCAGCAGCGCCGGCGGAACAGGGGGTACCTACGAGCAGTACTTC	TRBV7-9	TRBJ2-7	NA	TRBD1
CASSLAGTSGRNEQFF	TGTGCCAGCAGCTTGGCCGGAACTAGCGGGAGGAATGAGCAGTTCTTC	TRBV5-4	TRBJ2-1	few	TRBD2
CASIKDRPYNEQFF	TGTGCCAGCATCAAAGACAGACCCTACAATGAGCAGTTCTTC	TRBV7-9	TRBJ2-1	few	NA
CASSPRTSGSMYEQFF	TGTGCCAGTAGTCCCCGGACTAGCGGGAGTATGTATGAGCAGTTCTTC	TRBV19	TRBJ2-1	NA	TRBD2
CASSLGLAVDTQYF	TGTGCCAGCAGCTTAGGACTAGCAGTTGATACGCAGTATTTT	TRBV7-9	TRBJ2-3	few	TRBD2